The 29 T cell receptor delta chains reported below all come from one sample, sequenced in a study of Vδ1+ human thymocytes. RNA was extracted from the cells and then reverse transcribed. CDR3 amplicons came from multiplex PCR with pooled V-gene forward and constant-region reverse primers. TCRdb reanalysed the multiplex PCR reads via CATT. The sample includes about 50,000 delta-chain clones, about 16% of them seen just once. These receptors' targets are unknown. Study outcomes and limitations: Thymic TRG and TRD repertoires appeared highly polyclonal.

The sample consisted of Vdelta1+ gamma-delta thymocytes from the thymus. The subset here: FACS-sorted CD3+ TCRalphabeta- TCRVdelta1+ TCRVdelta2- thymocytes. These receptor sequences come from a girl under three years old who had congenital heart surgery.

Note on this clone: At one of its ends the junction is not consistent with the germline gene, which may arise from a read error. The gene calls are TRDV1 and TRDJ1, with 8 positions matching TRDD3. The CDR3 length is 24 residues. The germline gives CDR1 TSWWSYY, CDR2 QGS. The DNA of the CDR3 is TGTGCTCTTGGGGATTCCTCCCCCTTCCCCCAAAACATACTGGGGGTCCCGTACACCGATAAACTCATCTTC. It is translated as CALGDSSPFPQNILGVPYTDKLIF.

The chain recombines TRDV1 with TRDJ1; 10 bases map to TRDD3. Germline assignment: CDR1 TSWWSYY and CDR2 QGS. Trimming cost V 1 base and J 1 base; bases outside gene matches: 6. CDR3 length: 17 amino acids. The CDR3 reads CALGERLGDIGTDKLIF. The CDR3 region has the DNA TGTGCTCTTGGGGAACGGCTGGGGGATATTGGCACCGATAAACTCATCTTT.

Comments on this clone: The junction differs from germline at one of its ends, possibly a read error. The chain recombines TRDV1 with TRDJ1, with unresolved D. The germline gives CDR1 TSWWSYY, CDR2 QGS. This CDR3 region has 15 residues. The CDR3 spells CALGELTLIPGKRIF. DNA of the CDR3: TGTGCTCTTGGGGAACTTACCCTTATTCCCGGTAAACGCATCTTT.

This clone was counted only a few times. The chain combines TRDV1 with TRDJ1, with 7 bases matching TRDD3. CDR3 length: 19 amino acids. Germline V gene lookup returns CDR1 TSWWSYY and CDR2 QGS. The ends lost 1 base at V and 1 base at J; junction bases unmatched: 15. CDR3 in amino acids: CALGERGRPGGSLTDKLIF. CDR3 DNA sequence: TGTGCTCTTGGGGAACGGGGTCGACCGGGGGGATCCCTCACCGATAAACTCATCTTT.

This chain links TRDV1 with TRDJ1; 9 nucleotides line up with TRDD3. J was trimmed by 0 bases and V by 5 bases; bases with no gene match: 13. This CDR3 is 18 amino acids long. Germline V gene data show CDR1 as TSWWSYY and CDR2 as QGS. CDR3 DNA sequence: TGTGCTCTTGGGTCGGGGTTCCCCCTGGGGGATTACACCGATAAACTCATCTTT. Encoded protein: CALGSGFPLGDYTDKLIF.

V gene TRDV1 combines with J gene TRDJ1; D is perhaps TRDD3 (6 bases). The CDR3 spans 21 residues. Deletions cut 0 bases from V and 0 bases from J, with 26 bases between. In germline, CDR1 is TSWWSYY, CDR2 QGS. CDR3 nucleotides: TGTGCTCTTGGGGAACTAGCACCTCCTGGGGAAATCAATCCGGACACCGATAAACTCATCTTT. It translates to CALGELAPPGEINPDTDKLIF.

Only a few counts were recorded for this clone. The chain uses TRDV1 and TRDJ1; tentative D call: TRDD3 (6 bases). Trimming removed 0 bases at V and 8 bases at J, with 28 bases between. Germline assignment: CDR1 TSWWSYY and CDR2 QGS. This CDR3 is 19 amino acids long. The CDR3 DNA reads TGTGCTCTTGGGGAACTAGGAAAAGCATGGTCGGGGGAAACCCTAAAACTCATCTTT. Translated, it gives CALGELGKAWSGETLKLIF.

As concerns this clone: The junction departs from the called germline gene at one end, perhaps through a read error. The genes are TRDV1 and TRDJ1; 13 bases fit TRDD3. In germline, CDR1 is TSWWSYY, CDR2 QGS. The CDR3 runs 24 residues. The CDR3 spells CAHGETSTYSYWGIRQRGTDKLIF. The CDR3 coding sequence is TGTGCTCATGGGGAAACATCAACCTACTCGTACTGGGGGATACGCCAGAGGGGCACCGATAAACTCATCTTT.

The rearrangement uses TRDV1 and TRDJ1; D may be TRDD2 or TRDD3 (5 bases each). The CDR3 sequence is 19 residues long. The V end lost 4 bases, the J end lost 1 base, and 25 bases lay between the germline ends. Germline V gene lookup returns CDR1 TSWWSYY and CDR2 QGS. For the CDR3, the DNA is TGTGCTCTTGGGGCACATTTCCTGGGTCCGACTCCCCGCACCGATAAACTCATCTTT. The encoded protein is CALGAHFLGPTPRTDKLIF.

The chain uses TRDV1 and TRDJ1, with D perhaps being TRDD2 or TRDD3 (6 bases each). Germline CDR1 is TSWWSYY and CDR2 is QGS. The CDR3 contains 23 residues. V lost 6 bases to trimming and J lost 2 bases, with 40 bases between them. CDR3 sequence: CALGLPGGSPLPGLGCFTDKLIF. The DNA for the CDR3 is TGTGCTCTTGGTCTACCCGGAGGGAGTCCTCTTCCTGGGCTGGGGTGCTTTACCGATAAACTCATCTTT.

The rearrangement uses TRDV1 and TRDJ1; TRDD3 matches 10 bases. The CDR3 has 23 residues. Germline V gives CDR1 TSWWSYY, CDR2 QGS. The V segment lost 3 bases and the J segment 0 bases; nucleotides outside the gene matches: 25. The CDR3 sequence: CALGEPGPLSLAGGYGYTDKLIF. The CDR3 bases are TGTGCTCTTGGGGAGCCCGGCCCTCTCTCTCTGGCGGGGGGATACGGGTACACCGATAAACTCATCTTT.

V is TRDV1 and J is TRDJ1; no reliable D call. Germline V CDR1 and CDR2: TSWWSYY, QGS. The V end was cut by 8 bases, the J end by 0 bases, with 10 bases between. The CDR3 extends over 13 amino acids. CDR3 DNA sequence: TGTGCTCTTTCCGCCCTGTACACCGATAAACTCATCTTT. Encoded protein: CALSALYTDKLIF.

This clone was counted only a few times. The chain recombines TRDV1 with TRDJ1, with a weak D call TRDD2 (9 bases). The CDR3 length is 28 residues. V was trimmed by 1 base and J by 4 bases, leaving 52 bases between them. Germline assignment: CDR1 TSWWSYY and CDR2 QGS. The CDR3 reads CALGERGLPTSLRFLSTGGSKSFDKLIF. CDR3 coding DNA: TGTGCTCTTGGGGAACGGGGCCTTCCTACGTCTCTACGATTCCTTTCGACTGGGGGCTCAAAGTCATTCGATAAACTCATCTTT.

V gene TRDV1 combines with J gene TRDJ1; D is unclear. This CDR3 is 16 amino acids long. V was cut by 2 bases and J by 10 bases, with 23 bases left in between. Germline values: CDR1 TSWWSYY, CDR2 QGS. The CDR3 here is CALGERWKHFTMGLIF. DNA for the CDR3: TGTGCTCTTGGGGAAAGGTGGAAACATTTTACGATGGGACTCATCTTT.

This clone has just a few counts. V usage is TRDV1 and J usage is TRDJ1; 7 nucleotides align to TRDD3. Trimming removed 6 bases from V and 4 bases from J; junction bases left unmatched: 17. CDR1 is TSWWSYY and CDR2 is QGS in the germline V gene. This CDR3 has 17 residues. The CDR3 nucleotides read TGTGCTCTTGGACTACGCCCGTCTTTACTGGGGAACGATAAACTCATCTTT. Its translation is CALGLRPSLLGNDKLIF.

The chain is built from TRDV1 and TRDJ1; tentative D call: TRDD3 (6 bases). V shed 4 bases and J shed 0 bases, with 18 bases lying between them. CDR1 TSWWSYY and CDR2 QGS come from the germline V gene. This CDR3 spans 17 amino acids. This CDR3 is CALGGIGPDTYTDKLIF. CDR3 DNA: TGTGCTCTTGGGGGCATTGGGCCCGATACGTACACCGATAAACTCATCTTT.

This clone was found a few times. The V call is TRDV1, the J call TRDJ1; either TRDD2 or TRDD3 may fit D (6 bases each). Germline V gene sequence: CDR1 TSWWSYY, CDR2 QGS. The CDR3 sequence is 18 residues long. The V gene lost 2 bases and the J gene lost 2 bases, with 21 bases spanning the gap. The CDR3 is CALGENPSLSGDTDKLIF. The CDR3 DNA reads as TGTGCTCTTGGGGAAAATCCTTCCCTAAGCGGGGATACCGATAAACTCATCTTT.

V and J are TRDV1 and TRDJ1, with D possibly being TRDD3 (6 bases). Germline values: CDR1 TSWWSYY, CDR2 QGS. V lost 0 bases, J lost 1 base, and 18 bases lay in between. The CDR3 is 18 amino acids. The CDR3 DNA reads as TGTGCTCTTGGGGAACTCTGGGGTCCCCAGAGGTGCACCGATAAACTCATCTTT. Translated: CALGELWGPQRCTDKLIF.

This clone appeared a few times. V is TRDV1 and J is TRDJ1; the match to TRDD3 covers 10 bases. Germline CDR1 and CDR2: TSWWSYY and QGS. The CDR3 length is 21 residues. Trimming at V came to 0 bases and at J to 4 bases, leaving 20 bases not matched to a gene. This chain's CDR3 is CALGELSFLGGDTRRDDKLIF. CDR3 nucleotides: TGTGCTCTTGGGGAACTCTCCTTCCTAGGGGGGGATACGCGTCGGGACGATAAACTCATCTTT.

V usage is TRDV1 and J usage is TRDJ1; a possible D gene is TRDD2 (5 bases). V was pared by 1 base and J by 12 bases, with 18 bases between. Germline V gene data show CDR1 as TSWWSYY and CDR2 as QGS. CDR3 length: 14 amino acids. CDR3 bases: TGTGCTCTTGGGGAACCGAACCTACGATCCAGATTCATCTTT. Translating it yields CALGEPNLRSRFIF.

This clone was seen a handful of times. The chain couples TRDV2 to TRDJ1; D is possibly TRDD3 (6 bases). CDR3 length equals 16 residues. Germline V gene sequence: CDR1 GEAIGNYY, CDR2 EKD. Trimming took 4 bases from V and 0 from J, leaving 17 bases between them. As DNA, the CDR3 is TGTGCCTGTGAGTGGGGAGGGGATTCTTACACCGATAAACTCATCTTT. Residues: CACEWGGDSYTDKLIF.

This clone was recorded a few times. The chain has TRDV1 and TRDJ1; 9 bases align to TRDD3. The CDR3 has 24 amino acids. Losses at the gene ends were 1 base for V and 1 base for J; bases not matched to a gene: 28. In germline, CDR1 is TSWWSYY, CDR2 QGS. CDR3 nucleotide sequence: TGTGCTCTTGGGGAACAGGGAACTTCCCACTGGTACGGTCTGGGGGATGACTGCACCGATAAACTCATCTTT. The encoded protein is CALGEQGTSHWYGLGDDCTDKLIF.

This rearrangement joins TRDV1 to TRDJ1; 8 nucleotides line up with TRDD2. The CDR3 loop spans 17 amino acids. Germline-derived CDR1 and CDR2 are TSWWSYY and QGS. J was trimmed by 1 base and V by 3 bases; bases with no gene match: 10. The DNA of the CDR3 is TGTGCTCTTGGGGACTTCCTACAAATAGATAGCACCGATAAACTCATCTTT. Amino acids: CALGDFLQIDSTDKLIF.

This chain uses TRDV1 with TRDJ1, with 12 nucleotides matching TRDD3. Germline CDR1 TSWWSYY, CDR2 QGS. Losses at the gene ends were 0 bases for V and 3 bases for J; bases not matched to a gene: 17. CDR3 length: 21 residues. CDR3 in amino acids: CALGELSFRGRLGDTSDKLIF. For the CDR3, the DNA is TGTGCTCTTGGGGAACTATCCTTCCGAGGACGACTGGGGGATACATCCGATAAACTCATCTTT.

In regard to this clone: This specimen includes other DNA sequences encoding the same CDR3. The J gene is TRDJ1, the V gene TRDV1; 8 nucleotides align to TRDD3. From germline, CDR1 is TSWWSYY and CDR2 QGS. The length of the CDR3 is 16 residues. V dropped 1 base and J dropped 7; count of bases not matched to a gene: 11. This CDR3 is CALGERGIRFSGKLIF. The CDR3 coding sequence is TGTGCTCTTGGGGAACGAGGGATACGCTTCTCCGGTAAACTCATCTTT.

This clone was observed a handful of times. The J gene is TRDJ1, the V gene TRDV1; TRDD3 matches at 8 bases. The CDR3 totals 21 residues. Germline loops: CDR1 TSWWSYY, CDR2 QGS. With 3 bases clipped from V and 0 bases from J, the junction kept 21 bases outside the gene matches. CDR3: CALGDSLGDPMTTQYTDKLIF. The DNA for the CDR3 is TGTGCTCTTGGGGACTCATTGGGGGATCCCATGACAACCCAGTACACCGATAAACTCATCTTT.

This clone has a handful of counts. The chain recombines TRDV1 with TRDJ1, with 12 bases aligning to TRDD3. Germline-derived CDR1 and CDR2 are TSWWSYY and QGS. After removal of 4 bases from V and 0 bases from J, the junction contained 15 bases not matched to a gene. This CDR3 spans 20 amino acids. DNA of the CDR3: TGTGCTCTTGGGGCTCCGACCTACCTGGGGGATACGGAGTACACCGATAAACTCATCTTT. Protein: CALGAPTYLGDTEYTDKLIF.

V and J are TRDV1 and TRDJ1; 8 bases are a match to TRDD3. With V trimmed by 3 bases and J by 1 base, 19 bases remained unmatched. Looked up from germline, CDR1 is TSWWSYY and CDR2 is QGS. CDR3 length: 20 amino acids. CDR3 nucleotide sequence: TGTGCTCTTGGGGAGCCCCAAATTTCCTGTACTGGGGGCTTCACCGATAAACTCATCTTT. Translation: CALGEPQISCTGGFTDKLIF.

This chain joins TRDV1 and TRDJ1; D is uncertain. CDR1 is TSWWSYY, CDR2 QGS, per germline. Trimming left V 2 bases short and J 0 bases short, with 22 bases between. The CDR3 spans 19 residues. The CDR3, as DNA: TGTGCTCTTGGGGAAGCATCCCTTATGGTTAATCAGTACACCGATAAACTCATCTTT. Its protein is CALGEASLMVNQYTDKLIF.